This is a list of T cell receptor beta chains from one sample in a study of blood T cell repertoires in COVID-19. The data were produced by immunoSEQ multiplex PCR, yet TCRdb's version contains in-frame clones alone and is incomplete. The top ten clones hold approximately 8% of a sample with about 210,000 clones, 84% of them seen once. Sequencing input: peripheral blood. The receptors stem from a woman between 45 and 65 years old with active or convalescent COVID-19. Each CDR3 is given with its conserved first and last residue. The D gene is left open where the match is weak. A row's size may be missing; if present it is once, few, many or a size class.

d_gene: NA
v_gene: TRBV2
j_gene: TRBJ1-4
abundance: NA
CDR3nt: TGTGCCAGCAGTGGGACACGGGCAAGTAATGAAAAACTGTTTTTT
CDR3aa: CASSGTRASNEKLFF

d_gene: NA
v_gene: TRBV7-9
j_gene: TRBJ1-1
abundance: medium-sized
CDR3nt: TGTGCCAGCAGTCCCGGGACAATGGCTTTCTTT
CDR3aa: CASSPGTMAFF

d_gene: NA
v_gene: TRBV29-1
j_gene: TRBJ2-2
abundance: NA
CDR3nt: TGCAGCGTTGAGCTACTGAACACCGGGGAGCTGTTTTTT
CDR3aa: CSVELLNTGELFF

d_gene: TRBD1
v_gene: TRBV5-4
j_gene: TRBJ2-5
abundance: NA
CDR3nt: TGTGCCAGCAGCACAAAACAGGGGCAAGAGACCCAGTACTTC
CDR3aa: CASSTKQGQETQYF

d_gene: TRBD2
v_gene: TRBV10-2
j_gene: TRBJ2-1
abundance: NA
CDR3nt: TGCGCCAGCCTTGAGGGGACTAGCGGGGCCGCACGGTACAATGAGCAGTTCTTC
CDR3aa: CASLEGTSGAARYNEQFF

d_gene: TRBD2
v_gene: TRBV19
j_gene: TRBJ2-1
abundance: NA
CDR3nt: TGTGCCAGTAGTCTCATAAGAGGAGGCGGGAGGGCCGTCCCTTATGAGCAGTTCTTC
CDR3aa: CASSLIRGGGRAVPYEQFF

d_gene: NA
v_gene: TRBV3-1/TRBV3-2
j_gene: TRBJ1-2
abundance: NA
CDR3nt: TGTGCCAGCAGCCAAGATGTATCGGGCTATGGCTACACCTTC
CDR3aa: CASSQDVSGYGYTF

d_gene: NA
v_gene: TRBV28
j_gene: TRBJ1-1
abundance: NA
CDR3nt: TGTGCCAGCAGACAGAGAGCGGTGGGCACTGAAGCTTTCTTT
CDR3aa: CASRQRAVGTEAFF

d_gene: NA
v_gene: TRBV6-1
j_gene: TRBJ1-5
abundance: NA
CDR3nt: TGTGCCAGCAGTGAAGGGCAGGGGTTTGGTCAGCCCCAGCATTTT
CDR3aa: CASSEGQGFGQPQHF

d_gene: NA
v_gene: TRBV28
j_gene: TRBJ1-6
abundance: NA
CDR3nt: TGTGCCACCCGTGGACAATATAATTCACCCCTCCACTTT
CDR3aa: CATRGQYNSPLHF

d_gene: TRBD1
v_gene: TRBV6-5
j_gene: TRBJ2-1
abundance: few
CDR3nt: TGTGCCAGCAGTTACTCATACGGGACAGGGAATGAGCAGTTCTTC
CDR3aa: CASSYSYGTGNEQFF

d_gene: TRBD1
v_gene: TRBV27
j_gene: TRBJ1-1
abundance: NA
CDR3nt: TGTGCCAGCAGTTCCGAACAGGGGAGCACTGAAGCTTTCTTT
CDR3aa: CASSSEQGSTEAFF

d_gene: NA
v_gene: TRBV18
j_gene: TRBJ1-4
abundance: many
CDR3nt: TGTGCCAGCTCACCTCTCTGGGGTGGAGGTGAAAAACTGTTTTTT
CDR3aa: CASSPLWGGGEKLFF

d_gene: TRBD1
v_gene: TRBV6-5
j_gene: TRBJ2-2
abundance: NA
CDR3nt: TGTGCCAGCAGTTACCGCGCAGGACAGGGCCCCGGGGAGCTGTTTTTT
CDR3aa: CASSYRAGQGPGELFF

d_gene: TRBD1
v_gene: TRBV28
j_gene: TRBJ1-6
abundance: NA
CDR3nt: TGTGCCAGCAGCCCAGGGACAGTTAATTCACCCCTCCACTTT
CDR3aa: CASSPGTVNSPLHF

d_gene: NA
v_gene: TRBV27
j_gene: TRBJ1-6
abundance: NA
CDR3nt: TGTGCCAGCAGACAGGGACGGGATAATTCACCCCTCCACTTT
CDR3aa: CASRQGRDNSPLHF

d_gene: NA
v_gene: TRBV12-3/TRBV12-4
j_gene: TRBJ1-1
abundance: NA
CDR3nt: TGTGCCAGCAGTTTCTTGAACACTGAAGCTTTCTTT
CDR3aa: CASSFLNTEAFF

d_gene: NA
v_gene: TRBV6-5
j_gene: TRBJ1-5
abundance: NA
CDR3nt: TGTGCCAGCAACCAGGGGCCGGGACAGCCCCAGCATTTT
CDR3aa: CASNQGPGQPQHF

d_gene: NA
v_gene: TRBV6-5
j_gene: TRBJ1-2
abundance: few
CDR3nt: TGTGCCAGCAGTCCGATCGTGACCGGGATCTATGGCTACACCTTC
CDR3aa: CASSPIVTGIYGYTF

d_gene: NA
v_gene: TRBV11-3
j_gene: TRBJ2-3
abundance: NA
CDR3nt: TGTGCCGGGCCCTCCCCCCCCGGCACAGATACGCAGTATTTT
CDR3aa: CAGPSPPGTDTQYF

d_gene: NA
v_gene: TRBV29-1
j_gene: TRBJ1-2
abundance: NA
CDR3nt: TGCAGCGTTGAGCCGAGTTCCTATGGCTACACCTTC
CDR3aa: CSVEPSSYGYTF

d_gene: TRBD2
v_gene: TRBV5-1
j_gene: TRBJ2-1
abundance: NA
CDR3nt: TGCGCCAGCAGCTTGGATCCAGCGGGAAGCGAGCAGTTCTTC
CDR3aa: CASSLDPAGSEQFF

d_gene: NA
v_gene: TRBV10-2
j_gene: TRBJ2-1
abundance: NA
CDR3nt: TGCGCCAGCGGAAGGGGAAATGAGCAGTTCTTC
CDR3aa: CASGRGNEQFF

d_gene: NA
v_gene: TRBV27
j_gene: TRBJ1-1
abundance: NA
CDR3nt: TGTGCCAGCAGTTTCGGGCAGGGGACCACTGAAGCTTTCTTT
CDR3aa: CASSFGQGTTEAFF

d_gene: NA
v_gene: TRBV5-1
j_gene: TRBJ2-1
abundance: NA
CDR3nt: TGCGCCAGCAGCTTGGGAGGTTCGGGGAATGAGCAGTTCTTC
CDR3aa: CASSLGGSGNEQFF

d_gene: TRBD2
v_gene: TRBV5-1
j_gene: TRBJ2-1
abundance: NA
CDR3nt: TGCGCCAGCAGCCCCTCTAGCGGGGGGGCCTTTTTCAATGAGCAGTTCTTC
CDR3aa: CASSPSSGGAFFNEQFF

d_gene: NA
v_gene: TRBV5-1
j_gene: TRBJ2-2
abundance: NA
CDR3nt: TGCGCCAGCAGCCGTGGCCAGGGTTTTCCCCCCGGGGAGCTGTTTTTT
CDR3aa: CASSRGQGFPPGELFF

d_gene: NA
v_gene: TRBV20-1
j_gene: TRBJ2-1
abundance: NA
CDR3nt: TGCAGTGCGATATGGGGGGATGAGCAGTTCTTC
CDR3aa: CSAIWGDEQFF

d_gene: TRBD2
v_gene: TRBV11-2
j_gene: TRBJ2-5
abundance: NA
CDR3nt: TGTGCCAGCAGCTTAGGGACTAGCGGGGACCAAGAGACCCAGTACTTC
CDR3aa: CASSLGTSGDQETQYF

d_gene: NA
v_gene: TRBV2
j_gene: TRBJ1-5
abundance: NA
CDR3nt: TGTGCCAGCAGTGAAGTCACAGGGTATCAGCCCCAGCATTTT
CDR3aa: CASSEVTGYQPQHF

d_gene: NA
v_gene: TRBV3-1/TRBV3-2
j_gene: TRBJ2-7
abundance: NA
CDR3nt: TGTGCCAGCAGCGGGCTCACCTACGAGCAGTACTTC
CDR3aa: CASSGLTYEQYF

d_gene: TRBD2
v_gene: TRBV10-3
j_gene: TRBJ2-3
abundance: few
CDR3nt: TGTGCCACCCTAGCGGGAGTCGGTACAGATACGCAGTATTTT
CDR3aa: CATLAGVGTDTQYF

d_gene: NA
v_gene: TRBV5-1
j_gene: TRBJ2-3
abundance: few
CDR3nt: TGCGCCAGCACCTTGACCAGTCCCACAGATACGCAGTATTTT
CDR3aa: CASTLTSPTDTQYF

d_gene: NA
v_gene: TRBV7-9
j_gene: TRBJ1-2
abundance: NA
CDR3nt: TGTGCCAGCAGCTTATTCAGGGTTAATGGCTACACCTTC
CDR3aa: CASSLFRVNGYTF

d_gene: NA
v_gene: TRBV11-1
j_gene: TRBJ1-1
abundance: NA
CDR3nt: TGTGCCAGCAGCTTAGCTCTAAACACTGAAGCTTTCTTT
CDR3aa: CASSLALNTEAFF

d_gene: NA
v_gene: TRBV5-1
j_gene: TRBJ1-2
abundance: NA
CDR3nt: TGCGCCAGCAGCTTGGGGGAGGCGGATGGCTACACCTTC
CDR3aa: CASSLGEADGYTF

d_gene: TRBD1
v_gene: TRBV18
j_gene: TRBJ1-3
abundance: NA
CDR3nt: TGTGCCAGCTCACCATACAGGACAGGTGGGAACCCTGGAAACACCATATATTTT
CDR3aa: CASSPYRTGGNPGNTIYF

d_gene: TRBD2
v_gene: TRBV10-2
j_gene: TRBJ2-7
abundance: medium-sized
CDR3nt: TGCGCCAGCACTCTGAGCGGGAGAGGTACGGGGCAGTACTTC
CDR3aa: CASTLSGRGTGQYF

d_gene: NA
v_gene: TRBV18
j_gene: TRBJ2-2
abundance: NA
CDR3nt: TGTGCCAGCTCAACAACAGGGAAAACCGGGGAGCTGTTTTTT
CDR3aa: CASSTTGKTGELFF

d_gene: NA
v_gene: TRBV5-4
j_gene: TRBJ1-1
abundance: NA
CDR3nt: TGTGCCAGCTCTGACGGGATGAACACTGAAGCTTTCTTT
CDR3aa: CASSDGMNTEAFF